The 18 T cell receptor beta chains in this list originate from one sample, sequenced in a study of T cells in Graves' hyperthyroidism and ophthalmopathy. Using RNA transcripts as the source, TCR beta CDR3 regions were amplified. An initial round of RT-PCR targeting the TCR CDR3 relied on the HTBI primer set. TCRdb independently ran MiXCR on the multiplex PCR reads; one entry per CDR3 protein. The sample shows almost 600,000 distinct CDR3 sequences, approximately 44% of them seen only once. Sequencing was carried out using peripheral blood or thyroid tissue (not recorded which). The receptors come from a woman under 30 with Graves' hyperthyroidism.

This clonotype has more than one count but fewer than ten. This chain joins TRBV7-2 and TRBJ1-1; D is uncertain. CDR3 length: 13 residues. V dropped 2 bases and J dropped 6 bases, with 10 bases sitting between them. CDR1 is SGHTA, CDR2 FQGNSA, per germline. The CDR3 is CASSLSAASEAFF. In DNA, the CDR3 is TGTGCCAGCAGCTTATCGGCAGCCTCTGAAGCTTTCTTT.

The rearrangement joins TRBV5-6 to TRBJ2-2; 7 bases line up with TRBD1. Germline CDR1 SGHDT, CDR2 YYEEEE. The trim removed 6 bases at V and 5 bases at J, leaving 10 bases unmatched. CDR3 length: 15 amino acids. In nucleotides, the CDR3 is TGTGCCAGCACCGCCGGCAGGGGGTTGACCGGGGAGCTGTTTTTT. Encoded protein: CASTAGRGLTGELFF. The complete variable domain, with remaining parts taken from reference TRBV5-6 and TRBJ2-2, reads DAGVTQSPTHLIKTRGQQVTLRCSPKSGHDTVSWYQQALGQGPQFIFQYYEEEERQRGNFPDRFSGHQFPNYSSELNVNALLLGDSALYLCASTAGRGLTGELFFGEGSRLTVL.

This clonotype was counted ten times or more. V is TRBV25-1 and J is TRBJ1-5; unclear D gene. The germline gives CDR1 MGHDK, CDR2 SYGVNS. The CDR3 spans 14 residues. The ends were cut back, 6 bases at V and 7 bases at J, with 16 bases in the middle. The CDR3 DNA is TGTGCCAGCAGATCGAACGGCCGGGAACAGCCCCAGCATTTT. The encoded protein is CASRSNGREQPQHF. The full variable domain, its missing parts supplied by reference TRBV25-1 and TRBJ1-5, is EADIYQTPRYLVIGTGKKITLECSQTMGHDKMYWYQQDPGMELHLIHYSYGVNSTEKGDLSSESTVSRIRTEHFPLTLESARPSHTSQYLCASRSNGREQPQHFGDGTRLSIL.

The V gene is TRBV19, the J gene TRBJ1-3; weak D call: TRBD1 (6 bases). This CDR3 region has 14 residues. V lost 6 bases and J lost 8, with 17 bases in between. Germline assignment: CDR1 LNHDA and CDR2 SQIVND (reference sequence). CDR3: CASRTGGVGYTIYF. CDR3 in DNA: TGTGCCAGTAGGACGGGGGGCGTTGGCTACACCATATATTTT.

The chain employs TRBV19 and TRBJ2-7; D is unclear. This CDR3 has 14 amino acids. CDR1 LNHDA and CDR2 SQIVND come from the germline V gene (reference sequence). Between the trimmed V and J ends, which lost 7 bases and 1 base, there was a span of 14 bases. The CDR3 coding sequence is TGTGCCAGTAATAACGACTTCGGGTCCTACGAGCAGTACTTC. Protein product: CASNNDFGSYEQYF.

This clonotype was counted many times. This chain uses TRBV20-1 with TRBJ2-7; D is unresolved. The CDR3 is 14 residues long. Germline lookup yields CDR1 DFQATT and CDR2 SNEGSKA (reference sequence). The V and J ends lost 6 bases and 7 bases respectively, with 22 bases between them. In nucleotides, the CDR3 is TGCAGTGCCCATTCGGGTCAGGCCCTTGAAGAGCAGTACTTC. This encodes CSAHSGQALEEQYF.

This rearrangement joins TRBV29-1 to TRBJ1-1; D remains ambiguous. The CDR3 is 11 residues long. Germline values: CDR1 SQVTM, CDR2 ANQGSEA. The ends were cut back, 7 bases at V and 7 bases at J, with 13 bases in the middle. The DNA of the CDR3 is TGCAGCGGGATGCCCAGGAGTGAAGCTTTCTTT. Encoded protein: CSGMPRSEAFF. The variable domain in full, with the rest retrieved from reference TRBV29-1 and TRBJ1-1, is SAVISQKPSRDICQRGTSLTIQCQVDSQVTMMFWYRQQPGQSLTLIATANQGSEATYESGFVIDKFPISRPNLTFSTLTVSNMSPEDSSIYLCSGMPRSEAFFGQGTRLTVV.

This chain connects TRBV24-1 to TRBJ2-7; possibly TRBD1 for D (6 bases). Germline V gives CDR1 KGHDR, CDR2 SFDVKD. V was shortened by 11 bases and J by 3 bases, with 19 bases between the two germline ends. The CDR3 runs to 14 residues. As DNA, the CDR3 is TGTGCCAGCAGCACCCGGGGCAGGGGCTACGAGCAGTACTTC. It codes for CASSTRGRGYEQYF.

This rearrangement joins TRBV29-1 to TRBJ2-7; 10 nucleotides align to TRBD2. The CDR3 covers 13 residues. The germline V gene has CDR1 SQVTM and CDR2 ANQGSEA. The V segment lost 6 bases and the J segment 5 bases; nucleotides outside the gene matches: 7. The CDR3, as DNA: TGCAGCGTGGCAGGACTAGCGGCGGACGAGCAGTACTTC. It translates to CSVAGLAADEQYF.

This clonotype appeared many times. The V gene is TRBV29-1, the J gene TRBJ2-2, with TRBD1 matching 7 bases. Germline CDR1 and CDR2: SQVTM and ANQGSEA. V was pared by 0 bases and J by 5 bases, with 9 bases of the junction left unmatched. The CDR3 loop spans 16 amino acids. CDR3 in DNA: TGCAGCGTTGAAGAAGGGGGCTGGGGAGAGACCGGGGAGCTGTTTTTT. It encodes CSVEEGGWGETGELFF.

This clonotype was counted only a few times. The CDR3: CATSRAYSEEAETQYF. In nucleotides, the CDR3 is TGTGCCACCAGCAGAGCCTACTCAGAGGAGGCAGAGACCCAGTACTTC. The V and J genes are TRBV15 and TRBJ2-5; D is possibly TRBD2 (5 bases). Germline assignment: CDR1 LNHNV and CDR2 YYDKDF (reference sequence). Trimming took off 1 base at V and 4 bases at J, with 16 bases between the two ends. This CDR3 comprises 16 residues.

This sequence joins TRBV24-1 and TRBJ2-7; D is possibly TRBD1 (6 bases). Germline V lookup: CDR1 KGHDR, CDR2 SFDVKD. Trimming removed 2 bases at V and 3 bases at J, with 7 bases between. CDR3 length: 13 residues. The CDR3 DNA sequence: TGTGCCACCAGTGATTCCAGGGGCTACGAGCAGTACTTC. It translates to CATSDSRGYEQYF.

In this sample, this clonotype turned up many times. V is TRBV9 and J is TRBJ2-5; D gene uncertain. This CDR3 has 14 amino acids. From germline, CDR1 is SGDLS and CDR2 YYNGEE. V lost 4 bases and J 8 bases, leaving 18 bases between the germline ends. CDR3 coding DNA: TGTGCCAGCAGCCCCGACTCCCCGGGTGACACCCAGTACTTC. Encoded protein: CASSPDSPGDTQYF. The variable domain in full, completed from reference TRBV9 and TRBJ2-5, reads DSGVTQTPKHLITATGQRVTLRCSPRSGDLSVYWYQQSLDQGLQFLIQYYNGEERAKGNILERFSAQQFPDLHSELNLSSLELGDSALYFCASSPDSPGDTQYFGPGTRLLVL.

This clonotype has just a few counts. The rearrangement joins TRBV18 to TRBJ1-2, with D uncertain. The germline gives CDR1 KGHSH, CDR2 LQKENI. This CDR3 contains 13 residues. Trimming cost V 2 bases and J 8 bases, with 12 bases left between them. The chain's CDR3 is CASSPIPGGGYTF. The CDR3 DNA is TGTGCCAGCTCACCAATACCGGGCGGCGGCTACACCTTC. Together with reference TRBV18 and TRBJ1-2, the CDR3 gives the full variable domain: NAGVMQNPRHLVRRRGQEARLRCSPMKGHSHVYWYRQLPEEGLKFMVYLQKENIIDESGMPKERFSAEFPKEGPSILRIQQVVRGDSAAYFCASSPIPGGGYTFGSGTRLTVV.

The V call is TRBV7-9, the J call TRBJ2-5, with 7 bases lining up with TRBD1. CDR3 length: 17 residues. Germline V gene sequence: CDR1 SEHNR, CDR2 FQNEAQ (reference sequence). The J segment lost 0 bases and the V segment lost 5 bases, leaving 12 bases of the junction unmatched. The CDR3 DNA is TGTGCCAGCAGCCGCACAGGGGACGAGCAGTACCAAGAGACCCAGTACTTC. Translating it yields CASSRTGDEQYQETQYF.

This clonotype came up once. The chain carries TRBV19 and TRBJ2-7; TRBD1 matches at 8 bases. V lost 4 bases and J lost 5; bases outside the gene matches: 7. This CDR3 comprises 14 residues. The V gene's germline CDR1 is LNHDA and CDR2 SQIVND (reference sequence). The CDR3 region is CASSTGQGWNEQYF. As DNA, the CDR3 is TGTGCCAGTAGTACCGGACAGGGCTGGAACGAGCAGTACTTC. Combining the CDR3 with reference TRBV19 and TRBJ2-7 gives the whole variable domain DGGITQSPKYLFRKEGQNVTLSCEQNLNHDAMYWYRQDPGQGLRLIYYSQIVNDFQKGDIAEGYSVSREKKESFPLTVTSAQKNPTAFYLCASSTGQGWNEQYFGPGTRLTVT.

A few counts support this clonotype. The V gene is TRBV30, the J gene TRBJ2-7, with D tentatively TRBD1 (7 bases). Trimming took off 8 bases at V and 4 bases at J, with 9 bases between the two ends. CDR3 length equals 10 residues. Germline V gives CDR1 GTSNPN, CDR2 SVGIG (reference sequence). The CDR3 here is CAAGQYEQYF. The CDR3, as DNA: TGTGCCGCGGGACAGTACGAGCAGTACTTC.

Details on this clonotype: A much larger clonotype is one base distant, so this may be a read error. V is TRBV6-5 and J is TRBJ1-5, with no clear D. CDR1 is MNHEY, CDR2 SVGAGI, per germline. The CDR3 contains 14 residues. The CDR3 protein is CASTLHGSNRPQHF. In DNA, the CDR3 is TGTGCCAGCACCCTACATGGGAGCAATCGGCCCCAGCATTTT.